One T cell receptor beta chain is described in this entry. The data belong to a study of blood T cell repertoires in COVID-19. Profiled with immunoSEQ multiplex PCR; TCRdb holds only in-frame clones, not every one. The sample lists 95,000 to 130,000 clones, 83% occurring once. The CDR3 has 13 residues. Germline values: CDR1 SGHAT, CDR2 FQNNGV. Between the trimmed V and J ends, which lost 4 bases and 3 bases, there was a span of 7 bases. The sequenced sample was peripheral blood. This sequence joins TRBV11-2 and TRBJ2-1; D ambiguous. This TCR came from a man aged 25 to 40 with acute or convalescent COVID-19. The CDR3 reads CASSSRLYNEQFF. In DNA form, the CDR3 reads TGTGCCAGCAGCTCGAGACTCTACAATGAGCAGTTCTTC.